This T cell receptor (beta chain) emerged from a study of blood T cell repertoires in COVID-19. A Seattle source enrolled patients during active infection and followed them longitudinally. In the case of this clone: Other DNA sequences in the same sample also yield this CDR3.

Profiled with immunoSEQ multiplex PCR; TCRdb holds only in-frame clones, not every one. Found here are roughly 410,000 clones, roughly 86% of them singletons; the top ten hold 2.3%. This CDR3 contains 13 residues. J lost 4 bases, V lost 3 bases, and 0 bases had no gene match. Germline CDR1 is KGHSH and CDR2 is LQKENI. V usage is TRBV18 and J usage is TRBJ1-1; 9 nucleotides agree with TRBD1. This clonotype was sampled from a woman aged 55-75 years with COVID-19, enrolled during active disease. Sequencing was carried out using peripheral blood. This chain's CDR3 is CASSPTGGTEAFF. The CDR3 DNA reads TGTGCCAGCTCACCGACAGGGGGCACTGAAGCTTTCTTT.